This entry describes one T cell receptor (beta chain). This sample stems from a study of CD8 T cells in Susac syndrome. RNA amounts of roughly 0.45 to 1 ug underwent reverse transcription with random hexamers. The CDR3 of TCR beta was amplified by immunoSEQ multiplex PCR across 54 Vbeta and 13 Jbeta. TCRdb processed the immunoSEQ multiplex PCR reads anew with MiXCR; each CDR3 protein has one entry. This table holds 330,000 or so distinct CDR3 sequences, 85% found once. Trimming removed 7 bases at V and 5 bases at J, with 15 bases between. CDR3 length equals 13 residues. CD8+ and CD4+ T cells from blood underwent TCR beta sequencing, which was carried out in a high-throughput format. Each multiple sclerosis control was a treatment-naive patient with relapsing-remitting disease that was either stable or active. The CD8+ and CD4+ T cells were negatively isolated, with the TEMRA cells enriched by FACS.

Sequenced: CD8+ T cells from PBMCs. V is TRBV12-3 or TRBV12-4 and J is TRBJ2-7; D is uncertain. This clonotype was sampled from a human donor with multiple sclerosis. The CDR3, as DNA: TGTGCCAGCAAACCTTCAACGCCGGACGAGCAGTACTTC. Its translation is CASKPSTPDEQYF.